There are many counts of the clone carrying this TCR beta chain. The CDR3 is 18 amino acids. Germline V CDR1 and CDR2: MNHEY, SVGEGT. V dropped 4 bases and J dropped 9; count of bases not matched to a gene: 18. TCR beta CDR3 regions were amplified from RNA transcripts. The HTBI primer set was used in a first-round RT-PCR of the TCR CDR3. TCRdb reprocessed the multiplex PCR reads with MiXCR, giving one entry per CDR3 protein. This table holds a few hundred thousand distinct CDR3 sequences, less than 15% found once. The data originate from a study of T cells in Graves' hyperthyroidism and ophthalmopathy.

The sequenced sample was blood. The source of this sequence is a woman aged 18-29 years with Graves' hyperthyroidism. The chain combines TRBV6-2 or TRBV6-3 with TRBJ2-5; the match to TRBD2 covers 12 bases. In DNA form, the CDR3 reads TGTGCCAGCAGTTCTCCAAAGTTGGGACTAGCGGGCGCCGGGGCCCAGTACTTC. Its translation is CASSSPKLGLAGAGAQYF.